These 32 T cell receptor beta chains were sequenced from one sample in a study of blood T cell repertoires in COVID-19. Some clones are missing from TCRdb's copy, which holds only in-frame ones; the method was immunoSEQ multiplex PCR. The table lists about 400,000 clones, roughly 86% of them singletons. Sequencing was performed on PBMCs or T cells enriched from blood (not recorded which). All receptors derive from a woman between 40 and 50 years old with acute COVID-19.

The gene calls are TRBV30 and TRBJ2-5; D possibly corresponds to TRBD2 (6 bases). CDR3 length: 13 residues. Germline CDR1 reads GTSNPN; CDR2 reads SVGIG (reference sequence). Trimming shortened V by 2 bases and J by 2 bases, and 9 bases separated the two germline ends. The CDR3 bases are TGTGCCTGGAGTATGGGACTGCAAGAGACCCAGTACTTC. It specifies CAWSMGLQETQYF. Complete variable domain (other parts from reference TRBV30 and TRBJ2-5): SQTIHQWPATLVQPVGSPLSLECTVEGTSNPNLYWYRQAAGRGLQLLFYSVGIGQISSEVPQNLSASRPQDRQFILSSKKLLLSDSGFYLCAWSMGLQETQYFGPGTRLLVL.

V is TRBV6-1 and J is TRBJ2-3, with a tentative D call TRBD1 (5 bases). Deletions cut 3 bases from V and 4 bases from J, with 8 bases between. Germline V CDR1 and CDR2: MNHNS, SASEGT. The CDR3 totals 13 residues. CDR3 residues: CASSDRAADTQYF. The CDR3 DNA follows: TGTGCCAGCAGTGACAGGGCCGCAGATACGCAGTATTTT.

V is TRBV7-8 and J is TRBJ1-2; TRBD1 matches at 7 bases. Unmatched junction bases numbered 12, after V lost 3 bases and J lost 2 bases. Germline V gene sequence: CDR1 SGHVS, CDR2 FQNEAQ. The CDR3 sequence is 17 residues long. CDR3 nucleotide sequence: TGTGCCAGCAGCTTGCAAAGGGGGACAGAGGGGAACTATGGCTACACCTTC. It encodes CASSLQRGTEGNYGYTF.

This clone was seen a handful of times. The chain uses TRBV6-5 and TRBJ1-1, with D hard to call. Trimming took 7 bases from V and 0 from J, leaving 3 bases between them. This CDR3 comprises 11 residues. The germline V gene encodes CDR1 MNHEY and CDR2 SVGAGI. DNA for the CDR3: TGTGCCAGCACAATGAACACTGAAGCTTTCTTT. It translates to CASTMNTEAFF.

Concerning this clone itself: In the same sample, other DNA sequences code for this CDR3. This chain links TRBV5-1 with TRBJ2-2, with unresolved D. This CDR3 spans 15 amino acids. V lost 0 bases, J lost 0 bases, and 6 bases lay in between. Germline CDR1 reads SGHRS; CDR2 reads YFSETQ. The CDR3 bases are TGCGCCAGCAGCTTGGGAACAGCGAACACCGGGGAGCTGTTTTTT. Residues: CASSLGTANTGELFF.

As to this clone: Other DNA sequences from this sample encode an identical CDR3 as well. The gene calls are TRBV18 and TRBJ1-5; D is perhaps TRBD1 (5 bases). Germline CDR1 is KGHSH and CDR2 is LQKENI. V was trimmed by 3 bases and J by 4 bases, leaving 7 bases between them. This CDR3 is 13 amino acids long. The CDR3: CASSPSGNQPQHF. DNA for the CDR3: TGTGCCAGCTCACCCTCAGGGAATCAGCCCCAGCATTTT.

The chain uses TRBV14 and TRBJ2-1; weak D call: TRBD2 (6 bases). CDR1 is SGHDN and CDR2 is FVKESK in the germline V gene. The CDR3 is made up of 15 amino acids. Trimming removed 3 bases from V and 7 bases from J, with 16 bases in between. The DNA of the CDR3 is TGTGCCAGCAGCCATCTATCCGGGGGAAAGAATGAGCAGTTCTTC. It codes for CASSHLSGGKNEQFF.

The CDR3 DNA reads as TGTGCCAGCAGCTCAAGCCCAGGACAGGGGTCCTACAATGAGCAGTTCTTC. Its protein is CASSSSPGQGSYNEQFF. The chain has TRBV7-9 and TRBJ2-1, with 9 positions matching TRBD1. Germline trimming cut 4 bases from V and 1 base from J; bases unmatched to any gene: 8. Germline CDR1 and CDR2: SEHNR and FQNEAQ (reference sequence). This CDR3 region has 17 residues. The variable domain in full, with the rest retrieved from reference TRBV7-9 and TRBJ2-1, is DTGVSQNPRHKITKRGQNVTFRCDPISEHNRLYWYRQTLGQGPEFLTYFQNEAQLEKSRLLSDRFSAERPKGSFSTLEIQRTEQGDSAMYLCASSSSPGQGSYNEQFFGPGTRLTVL.

The V and J genes are TRBV5-1 and TRBJ1-3, with D possibly being TRBD1 (6 bases). The CDR3 consists of 16 residues. Trimming took 4 bases from V and 1 from J, leaving 15 bases between them. Per germline, CDR1 SGHRS and CDR2 YFSETQ. CDR3 amino acids: CASSRRQGTSGNTIYF. As DNA, the CDR3 is TGCGCCAGCAGCCGGCGGCAGGGGACGTCTGGAAACACCATATATTTT.

The gene calls are TRBV30 and TRBJ2-5; a weak D match, TRBD2 (7 bases). The CDR3 is 14 residues long. CDR1 and CDR2 (germline): GTSNPN, SVGIG (reference sequence). Trimming removed 5 bases from V and 3 bases from J, with 16 bases in between. CDR3 sequence: CAWGRGYREETQYF. In DNA form, the CDR3 reads TGTGCCTGGGGGAGGGGGTACAGGGAAGAGACCCAGTACTTC.

This chain links TRBV2 with TRBJ1-5; weak D call: TRBD1 (5 bases). The ends were cut back, 4 bases at V and 4 bases at J, with 11 bases in the middle. The CDR3 is made up of 14 amino acids. Germline loops: CDR1 SNHLY, CDR2 FYNNEI. CDR3 loop: CASSAGLLNQPQHF. CDR3 nucleotides: TGTGCCAGCAGTGCGGGACTTCTTAATCAGCCCCAGCATTTT.

This chain links TRBV5-1 with TRBJ2-1, with unresolved D. The CDR3 loop spans 15 amino acids. V was shortened by 0 bases and J by 10 bases, with 17 bases between the two germline ends. Germline CDR1 and CDR2: SGHRS and YFSETQ. The CDR3 loop reads CASSLAGFRPVEQFF. The CDR3, as DNA: TGCGCCAGCAGCTTGGCCGGGTTTCGTCCTGTCGAGCAGTTCTTC.

The chain is built from TRBV5-8 and TRBJ2-7; D uncertain. The germline V and J ends were trimmed by 4 bases and 3 bases, with 11 bases remaining between them. This CDR3 region has 13 residues. CDR1 is SGHTS and CDR2 is YDEGEE in the germline V gene. In nucleotides, the CDR3 is TGTGCCAGCAGCCCCGACGGGTACTACGAGCAGTACTTC. Translated, it gives CASSPDGYYEQYF.

This chain connects TRBV5-6 to TRBJ2-3; possibly TRBD2 for D (5 bases). Germline-derived CDR1 and CDR2 are SGHDT and YYEEEE. Trimming pared 5 bases from V and 5 bases from J, leaving 18 bases between. This CDR3 has 15 residues. CDR3: CASRGGSGFGDTQYF. The DNA of the CDR3 is TGTGCCAGCAGAGGAGGCTCGGGGTTCGGAGATACGCAGTATTTT. Full variable domain (missing parts from reference TRBV5-6 and TRBJ2-3): DAGVTQSPTHLIKTRGQQVTLRCSPKSGHDTVSWYQQALGQGPQFIFQYYEEEERQRGNFPDRFSGHQFPNYSSELNVNALLLGDSALYLCASRGGSGFGDTQYFGPGTRLTVL.

V usage is TRBV7-2 and J usage is TRBJ2-7; D is perhaps TRBD2 (6 bases). The CDR3 is 15 amino acids. Germline CDR1 is SGHTA and CDR2 is FQGNSA. V was pared by 6 bases and J by 3 bases, with 18 bases between. CDR3 sequence (DNA): TGTGCCAGCAGGCGCGGGGCCCAGGGAGGCTACGAGCAGTACTTC. Amino acid sequence: CASRRGAQGGYEQYF.

As for this clone: This same CDR3 is encoded by further DNA sequences in the sample. This chain connects TRBV20-1 to TRBJ1-3; 7 nucleotides line up with TRBD1. Trimming cost V 3 bases and J 2 bases; bases outside gene matches: 1. Germline CDR1 DFQATT, CDR2 SNEGSKA (reference sequence). The CDR3 is made up of 13 amino acids. CDR3 sequence: CSASQGAGNTIYF. The CDR3 coding sequence is TGCAGTGCTAGTCAGGGGGCTGGAAACACCATATATTTT.

In this sample, this clone turned up a few times. This chain joins TRBV15 and TRBJ1-2; the D is unclear. CDR1 and CDR2 (germline): LNHNV, YYDKDF (reference sequence). The CDR3 spans 17 residues. Trimming took off 0 bases at V and 4 bases at J, with 18 bases between the two ends. Written as DNA, the CDR3 is TGTGCCACCAGCAGAGAAGTTGGAGGCCTGGGATCCTATGGCTACACCTTC. It yields the protein CATSREVGGLGSYGYTF. Together with reference TRBV15 and TRBJ1-2, the CDR3 gives the full variable domain: DAMVIQNPRYQVTQFGKPVTLSCSQTLNHNVMYWYQQKSSQAPKLLFHYYDKDFNNEADTPDNFQSRRPNTSFCFLDIRSPGLGDTAMYLCATSREVGGLGSYGYTFGSGTRLTVV.

This chain links TRBV5-8 with TRBJ2-3; 9 bases are shared with TRBD2. Unmatched junction bases numbered 6, after V lost 1 base and J lost 3 bases. The CDR3 extends over 16 amino acids. CDR1 and CDR2 from the germline V gene are SGHTS and YDEGEE. DNA for the CDR3: TGTGCCAGCAGCTTGCGAGCGGGGGGTTTTACAGATACGCAGTATTTT. It encodes CASSLRAGGFTDTQYF. The whole variable domain, filled in from reference TRBV5-8 and TRBJ2-3, reads EAGVTQSPTHLIKTRGQQATLRCSPISGHTSVYWYQQALGLGLQFLLWYDEGEERNRGNFPPRFSGRQFPNYSSELNVNALELEDSALYLCASSLRAGGFTDTQYFGPGTRLTVL.

The chain is built from TRBV11-2 and TRBJ1-3; tentative D call: TRBD1 (5 bases). CDR1 and CDR2 (germline): SGHAT, FQNNGV. The V end was cut by 4 bases, the J end by 0 bases, with 19 bases between. This CDR3 contains 18 residues. The CDR3 sequence: CASSSREWGGTSGNTIYF. In nucleotides, the CDR3 is TGTGCCAGCAGCTCCCGGGAGTGGGGAGGGACCTCTGGAAACACCATATATTTT.

CDR3 residues: CASSNTREGTEAFF. The DNA of the CDR3 is TGTGCCAGTAGCAATACAAGGGAGGGCACTGAAGCTTTCTTT. The V gene is TRBV19, the J gene TRBJ1-1; D call uncertain. The CDR3 is 14 residues long. Trimming pared 6 bases from V and 4 bases from J, leaving 15 bases between. Germline V gene sequence: CDR1 LNHDA, CDR2 SQIVND (reference sequence).

The CDR3 bases are TGTGCCTGGAGGTCCTTCGTGGAGAATGAAAAACTGTTTTTT. Translating gives CAWRSFVENEKLFF. This chain uses TRBV30 with TRBJ1-4; D gene uncertain. CDR3 length: 14 residues. V was clipped by 3 bases and J by 5 bases, with 13 bases between them. Germline CDR1 GTSNPN, CDR2 SVGIG (reference sequence).

J is TRBJ1-2 and V is TRBV19; maybe TRBD1 (5 bases). This CDR3 has 12 amino acids. The V gene lost 5 bases and the J gene lost 7 bases, with 11 bases spanning the gap. Germline-derived CDR1 and CDR2 are LNHDA and SQIVND (reference sequence). The CDR3 is CASSPRTLGYTF. For the CDR3, the DNA is TGTGCCAGTAGTCCTCGGACACTTGGCTACACCTTC. Together with reference TRBV19 and TRBJ1-2, the CDR3 gives the full variable domain: DGGITQSPKYLFRKEGQNVTLSCEQNLNHDAMYWYRQDPGQGLRLIYYSQIVNDFQKGDIAEGYSVSREKKESFPLTVTSAQKNPTAFYLCASSPRTLGYTFGSGTRLTVV.

This clone was counted a single time. The CDR3 region has the DNA TGTGCCAGCAGCTTAAAACTGGGCGGGGGGGGCACAGATACGCAGTATTTT. Encoded protein: CASSLKLGGGGTDTQYF. The J gene is TRBJ2-3, the V gene TRBV7-6; 9 bases line up with TRBD2. The germline gives CDR1 SGHVS, CDR2 FNYEAQ. The CDR3 consists of 17 residues. V gave up 2 bases and J gave up 1 base; unmatched junction bases: 7.

The V gene is TRBV15, the J gene TRBJ2-5; D is possibly TRBD2 (5 bases). Trimming left V 5 bases short and J 0 bases short, with 13 bases between. The V gene's germline CDR1 is LNHNV and CDR2 YYDKDF (reference sequence). This CDR3 contains 15 residues. The DNA of the CDR3 is TGTGCCACCAGCTCACTGGAGAGGGACCAAGAGACCCAGTACTTC. Its translation is CATSSLERDQETQYF.

The chain uses TRBV11-2 and TRBJ1-5; D is perhaps TRBD1 (5 bases). V gave up 5 bases and J gave up 9 bases, with 11 bases separating them. Germline CDR1 reads SGHAT; CDR2 reads FQNNGV. The CDR3 totals 12 residues. CDR3 residues: CASSLEGTPQHF. The CDR3 DNA reads TGTGCCAGCAGCCTGGAGGGGACGCCCCAGCATTTT.

The rearrangement links TRBV11-2 to TRBJ2-1; D might be TRBD2 (5 bases). V was clipped by 7 bases and J by 5 bases, with 12 bases between them. The CDR3 is made up of 13 amino acids. The V gene's germline CDR1 is SGHAT and CDR2 FQNNGV. CDR3 loop: CASNDGVDNEQFF. The DNA of the CDR3 is TGTGCCAGCAATGACGGGGTCGACAATGAGCAGTTCTTC.

This rearrangement joins TRBV5-1 to TRBJ2-4; 11 nucleotides agree with TRBD1. The germline gives CDR1 SGHRS, CDR2 YFSETQ. Trimming at V came to 2 bases and at J to 4 bases, leaving 2 bases not matched to a gene. The CDR3 spans 15 residues. The CDR3 loop is CASSFGTGGKNIQYF. The CDR3 nucleotides are TGCGCCAGCAGCTTCGGGACAGGGGGGAAAAACATTCAGTACTTC.

This chain joins TRBV6-6 and TRBJ2-5; 12 bases agree with TRBD2. The length of the CDR3 is 16 residues. Germline CDR1 reads MNHNY; CDR2 reads SVGAGI (reference sequence). V shed 5 bases and J 5 bases; nucleotides not matched to a gene: 9. The CDR3 nucleotides are TGTGCCAGCAGTCGACTAGCGGGGGTTTTGCGGGAGACCCAGTACTTC. It encodes CASSRLAGVLRETQYF.

The CDR3 region has the DNA TGCGCCAGCAGTGAGTTGACAGAGGACTACGAGCAGTACTTC. Translation gives CASSELTEDYEQYF. V gene TRBV10-1 combines with J gene TRBJ2-7; tentative D call: TRBD1 (5 bases). Trimming left V 1 base short and J 3 bases short, with 10 bases between. Germline-derived CDR1 and CDR2 are WNHNN and SYGVQD (reference sequence). The CDR3 spans 14 residues.

The V and J genes are TRBV6-2 or TRBV6-3 and TRBJ1-6; perhaps TRBD1 as D (6 bases). Germline V gives CDR1 MNHEY, CDR2 SVGEGT. This CDR3 comprises 14 residues. V dropped 8 bases and J dropped 6 bases, with 14 bases sitting between them. The CDR3 DNA follows: TGTGCCAGCCGCCCGGGACAAACTAATTCACCCCTCCACTTT. Protein product: CASRPGQTNSPLHF.

The chain combines TRBV15 with TRBJ1-3; 7 nucleotides align to TRBD1. CDR1 and CDR2 (germline): LNHNV, YYDKDF (reference sequence). This CDR3 is built from 16 residues. V shed 1 base and J 2 bases; nucleotides not matched to a gene: 5. The CDR3 loop is CATSRGPTGPGNTIYF. In nucleotides, the CDR3 is TGTGCCACCAGCAGAGGACCGACAGGGCCTGGAAACACCATATATTTT.

The V call is TRBV5-4, the J call TRBJ1-5; no clear D gene. Trimming removed 9 bases from V and 7 bases from J, with 5 bases in between. This CDR3 contains 9 residues. Per germline, CDR1 SGHNT and CDR2 YYREEE (reference sequence). CDR3 sequence: CANGQPQHF. DNA for the CDR3: TGTGCCAACGGGCAGCCCCAGCATTTT.